This is a list of T cell receptor beta chains from one sample in a study of shared clonotypes between healthy human individuals. Sequenced by immunoSEQ multiplex PCR; TCRdb stores in-frame clones only, minus some. Of around 500,000 clones listed, 79% are singletons. Sequenced: PBMCs. These receptors all come from a woman aged 40 to 50 in good health. Some clones in this sample may be carry-over from other donors' samples. The CDR3 runs from the conserved cysteine through the conserved F or W. Fields, in order: V gene, D gene, J gene, clone size, CDR3 protein, CDR3 DNA. The D gene is left open where the match is weak. For some rows the clone size is stated as once, few or many, or as a class when expanded; others skip it.

>TRBV21-1|NA|TRBJ2-3|few
CASSKGTPRRTDTQYF
TGTGCCAGCAGCAAAGGTACCCCTCGGCGCACAGATACGCAGTATTTT
>TRBV7-9|TRBD1|TRBJ1-2|NA
CASSPLDRVDGYTF
TGTGCCAGCAGCCCACTGGACAGGGTGGATGGCTACACCTTC
>TRBV29-1|TRBD1|TRBJ2-1|NA
CSVAGGEGYNEQFF
TGCAGCGTTGCAGGGGGAGAAGGGTACAATGAGCAGTTCTTC
>TRBV11-2|TRBD1|TRBJ2-7|NA
CASRLTGGEQYF
TGTGCCAGCAGGCTAACAGGGGGCGAGCAGTACTTC
>TRBV5-1|TRBD2|TRBJ2-1|NA
CASSPQTSGNYNEQFF
TGCGCCAGCAGCCCCCAGACTAGCGGGAATTACAATGAGCAGTTCTTC
>TRBV5-4|NA|TRBJ2-5|NA
CASSLGSAETQYF
TGTGCCAGCAGCTTGGGGTCAGCCGAGACCCAGTACTTC
>TRBV7-2|NA|TRBJ2-1|NA
CASSLGGSSGREQFF
TGTGCCAGCAGCTTAGGTGGTAGCTCAGGCCGTGAGCAGTTCTTC
>TRBV5-1|NA|TRBJ2-3|NA
CASSVGRTDTQYF
TGCGCCAGCAGCGTTGGGCGCACAGATACGCAGTATTTT
>TRBV6-5|NA|TRBJ2-2|NA
CASSYSGAANTGELFF
TGTGCCAGCAGTTACTCAGGGGCGGCGAACACCGGGGAGCTGTTTTTT
>TRBV30|NA|TRBJ2-5|NA
CAWVAGSRQETQYF
TGTGCCTGGGTCGCCGGGAGCAGACAAGAGACCCAGTACTTC
>TRBV9|NA|TRBJ1-3|NA
CASSGHRTDRDTIYF
TGTGCCAGCAGCGGCCACCGGACAGATCGGGACACCATATATTTT
>TRBV30|NA|TRBJ2-7|NA
CAWSAGPSYEQYF
TGTGCCTGGAGTGCGGGGCCCTCCTACGAGCAGTACTTC
>TRBV27|NA|TRBJ2-7|NA
CASSFRFGQVYEQYF
TGTGCCAGCAGTTTTCGTTTTGGTCAGGTCTACGAGCAGTACTTC
>TRBV5-8|NA|TRBJ1-2|once
CASSWITNGYTF
TGTGCCAGCTCCTGGATAACTAATGGCTACACCTTC
>TRBV11-2|NA|TRBJ1-1|NA
CASRPRTGVTEAFF
TGTGCCAGCAGACCCCGGACCGGGGTCACTGAAGCTTTCTTT
>TRBV9|NA|TRBJ2-1|NA
CASSVAGDAYNEQFF
TGTGCCAGCAGCGTAGCGGGAGACGCCTACAATGAGCAGTTCTTC
>TRBV7-3|TRBD1|TRBJ1-2|NA
CASSSQPGTGDGYTF
TGTGCCAGCAGCTCTCAACCCGGGACAGGTGATGGCTACACCTTC
>TRBV6-1|NA|TRBJ1-5|NA
CASSENRGWPQHF
TGTGCCAGCAGTGAAAATAGGGGTTGGCCCCAGCATTTT
>TRBV14|NA|TRBJ1-4|NA
CASSQDVGEKLFF
TGTGCCAGCAGCCAAGATGTGGGGGAAAAACTGTTTTTT
>TRBV25-1|NA|TRBJ1-4|NA
CASSEARGEKLFF
TGTGCCAGCAGTGAAGCCCGGGGGGAAAAACTGTTTTTT
>TRBV7-3|TRBD1|TRBJ2-1|NA
CASSLVGQGYNEQFF
TGTGCCAGCAGCTTGGTGGGACAGGGATACAATGAGCAGTTCTTC
>TRBV10-3|NA|TRBJ2-7|many
CAISESTAVTYEQYF
TGTGCCATCAGTGAGTCGACGGCGGTAACCTACGAGCAGTACTTC
>TRBV5-5|NA|TRBJ1-2|NA
CASSSGFNYGYTF
TGTGCCAGCAGCTCGGGGTTTAACTATGGCTACACCTTC
>TRBV10-2|NA|TRBJ2-3|NA
CASSADTPDTQYF
TGCGCCAGCAGTGCAGATACCCCAGATACGCAGTATTTT
>TRBV21-1|NA|TRBJ1-1|NA
CASSKAVENTEAFF
TGTGCCAGCAGCAAAGCGGTCGAGAACACTGAAGCTTTCTTT
>TRBV9|NA|TRBJ2-5|NA
CASSEGSQETQYF
TGTGCCAGCAGCGAGGGCTCCCAAGAGACCCAGTACTTC
>TRBV27|NA|TRBJ2-7|NA
CASRPGLTGYEQYF
TGTGCCAGCCGACCGGGGCTGACGGGGTACGAGCAGTACTTC
>TRBV18|NA|TRBJ1-5|NA
CASSPEVSNQPQHF
TGTGCCAGCTCACCAGAGGTTAGCAATCAGCCCCAGCATTTT
>TRBV6-4|TRBD1|TRBJ2-1|once
CASSRQGWNEQFF
TGTGCCAGCAGTCGACAGGGATGGAATGAGCAGTTCTTC
>TRBV4-1|NA|TRBJ2-7|NA
CASSQGDGGRGEQYF
TGCGCCAGCAGCCAAGGTGACGGGGGACGGGGCGAGCAGTACTTC
>TRBV28|NA|TRBJ1-1|NA
CASSGLSAVNTEAFF
TGTGCCAGCAGTGGGCTTTCGGCGGTGAACACTGAAGCTTTCTTT
>TRBV19|TRBD1|TRBJ2-3|NA
CASRTGSGTDTQYF
TGTGCCAGCCGGACAGGGTCGGGCACAGATACGCAGTATTTT
>TRBV5-5|NA|TRBJ1-3|NA
CASSLAVVTGTPSWNTIYF
TGTGCCAGCAGCTTGGCGGTTGTTACAGGGACTCCTTCGTGGAACACCATATATTTT
>TRBV28|NA|TRBJ2-6|NA
CASSNHRSGANVLTF
TGTGCCAGCAGTAACCACCGCTCTGGGGCCAACGTCCTGACTTTC
>TRBV29-1|NA|TRBJ2-1|many
CSVEAGLRHYNEQFF
TGCAGCGTTGAGGCGGGACTTCGACACTACAATGAGCAGTTCTTC
>TRBV9|NA|TRBJ1-6|NA
CASGGSSYNSPLHF
TGTGCCAGCGGGGGGAGCTCCTATAATTCACCCCTCCACTTT
>TRBV28|NA|TRBJ2-7|NA
CASWGHFAYEQYF
TGTGCCAGCTGGGGACATTTTGCTTACGAGCAGTACTTC